This paragraph reports one T cell receptor beta chain. What antigen it recognizes has not been identified. Base qualities are missing; no much larger clone stands one base away. The sample is drawn from a study of cytomegalovirus exposure and HLA in healthy donors (TCRdb year 2017). The study in broad terms: In an earlier analysis of about 560 of the donors, 276 Gb of sequence data and 100 million or so unique TCR beta sequences from roughly 200 million T cells were reported. About 320 gigabases of sequencing data and approximately 93 million unique TCR sequences were included in an early release covering under 650 HLA-typed donors. Among the roughly 390 genotyped donors, around 79% belonged to the genetic ancestry cluster associated with self-reported Caucasian donors. The study was designed to test whether signatures of past pathogen exposure could be identified by cataloging public T cell receptors. The T cell repertoires of about 700 subjects were profiled by immunosequencing and related to cytomegalovirus serostatus. Besides the first cohort of around 700 subjects, a separate validation cohort made up of 120 different subjects was used. To predict cytomegalovirus infection status, the study brought together high-throughput TCR immunosequencing, statistical association of individual TCRs with disease status, and machine learning. A later analysis re-examined previously published TCR beta repertoires from several hundred donors and added high-resolution HLA genotyping to investigate patterns of TCR occurrence. Rather than drawing on any new phenotypic data, the later analysis identified candidate immune exposures from TCR beta sequences and the way those sequences occurred across donors. To decide whether each TCR beta V gene segment behaved as functional or pseudogenic, an earlier analysis of some 600 of the donors relied on high-throughput TCR beta sequencing. Donor age, sex, ethnicity and CMV serostatus were compiled alongside the repertoire data. A later genetic analysis used genome-wide SNP genotypes for about 65% of the roughly 670 donors, treating that subset as a discovery cohort. All discovery cohort repertoires had been generated on a single sequencing platform. HLA typing included class I and class II loci at four-digit resolution. The number of typed donors differed by locus: roughly 629-640 for A, B, C, DRB1 and DQB1; some 540 for DQA1; about 600 for DPA1; and about 470 for DPB1. Five DR-DQ haplotypes were handled as single units for association and clustering, since linkage in the cohort was strong. On average, roughly 250,000 unique TCR beta nucleotide sequences were sequenced per donor among 398 genotyped donors of the cohort, with 15% to 20% of those sequences being non-productive.

In total, approximately 610 healthy bone marrow donors made up the cohort. At the time of sampling, every cohort member was nominally healthy, though immune exposures that went unrecorded were likely present. The donor tested CMV seropositive, placing the donor among the 250 to 300 seropositive members of the cohort. A peripheral blood sample was provided by each donor, and peripheral blood mononuclear cells were used for TCR beta sequencing. Genomic DNA extraction from the blood cell samples was performed with the Qiagen DNeasy Blood Extraction Kit. What the study reported, not specific to this receptor: According to a later genetic analysis, donors in an Asian-associated ancestry cluster had fewer N-insertions in productive TCRs than the roughly 700-donor mean. In vitro tests confirmed that a few of the cytomegalovirus-associated TCR beta chains recognize cytomegalovirus antigens. In a later analysis, several top co-occurrence clusters were reported to appear linked to parvovirus B19, influenza, CMV and Epstein-Barr virus. In an earlier analysis of fewer than 700 of the donors, most TCR beta V segments appeared in productive rearrangements about 90% or about 30% of the time, broadly matching IMGT annotations. A further reported finding was that TCR beta sequences accurately predicted the HLA-A and HLA-B alleles for most subjects in the first cohort. The classifier was reported to diagnose cytomegalovirus status with high specificity and sensitivity in both the original cohort and the validation cohort. A cluster of highly shared sequence variants was judged likely to represent a technical artifact of the sequencing pipeline. Because HLA typing was missing for some donors at each locus, association tests included only the typed subset. The study listed approximately 160 TCR beta chains as associated with cytomegalovirus. According to the authors, the approach could potentially be generalized to other disease states and immunological phenotypes. Immune exposure information for the cohort was limited to CMV serostatus. Linkage disequilibrium might explain the correlated functional status among segregating V segments, but an unknown experimental factor could not be ruled out. Only TCR beta chains were sequenced in this cohort, and the absence of alpha or paired-chain data limited detectable features. According to a later analysis, most CMV-associated TCR beta chains appeared to be HLA-restricted, and the HLA associations seemed to be driven largely by CMV exposure. The presence/absence analyses assumed that sequencing depth was roughly uniform across donors, and that assumption may not be true. In a later analysis, TCR association rates were found to vary across HLA loci, with the most associated TCRs seen for DRB1 alleles and the fewest for HLA-C alleles. Most TCR sequences were seen in very few donors, while some public TCRs were found in many individuals. Because counts were too low, roughly 16 rarely observed V segments, including chromosome 9 orphons, were left out of the earlier analysis of approximately 580 of the donors. Strong co-occurrence of HLA alleles, especially DR and DQ, made assigning TCR associations to individual alleles difficult. Specific HLA alleles were associated with 15,000 to 20,000 TCR beta sequences at a false discovery rate of 0.05 in a later analysis. A later analysis found that HLA-associated TCR beta chains were more clonally expanded and had lower generation probabilities than equally common non-associated chains. In a later genetic analysis, a missense DCLRE1C variant was associated with V-gene and J-gene trimming of TCR beta chains, and the association was replicated in an independent cohort.

The library was produced with the immunoSEQ multiplex PCR assay. For the multiplex PCR, a mixture combining 60 forward primers for TCR Vbeta segments and 13 reverse primers for TCR Jbeta segments was used. Amplification of the CDR3 region of rearranged TCR beta genes was performed with a multiplex PCR assay on genomic DNA. The Illumina HiSeq System was used to sequence the amplified TCR beta libraries as 87-base-pair reads. The authors' pipeline ran thus. A later analysis counted some 80 million unique TCR beta chains across the 640 or so repertoires, and some 11 million of these chains were shared by at least two donors. Raw reads were error-corrected and collapsed into unique sequences with a nearest-neighbor algorithm that merged closely related sequences to remove PCR and sequencing errors. To assign V, D and J gene segments, CDR3 sequences were aligned to IMGT reference sequences. For a sequence to be retained, a match of at least six nucleotides to both a V gene segment and a J gene segment was required. Rearrangements were classified as productive when the CDR3 lacked stop codons and remained in frame with V and J, and all other rearrangements were classified as non-productive. Following IMGT convention, CDR3 was defined as the stretch from the second conserved V-encoded cysteine to the conserved J-encoded phenylalanine. The earlier analysis of some 600 of the donors excluded sequences that lacked an unambiguous match to a single V gene segment. An earlier analysis of 450 to 650 of the donors called V segments functional above 56.7% productive rearrangements and segregating when the between-donor standard deviation exceeded 5%. A statistical classification framework was developed to diagnose cytomegalovirus status using the catalog of TCR beta chain sequences. V and J gene assignment, in a later analysis, came from comparing TCR nucleotide sequences with IMGT/GENE-DB human TR gene sequences. A later analysis assigned CDR3 sequences and most-parsimonious VDJ recombination scenarios with the TCRdist pipeline. In a later analysis, each TCR beta chain was defined by its CDR3 amino acid sequence together with its V-gene family, and reads without a unique V-gene family were excluded. In a later analysis, 500 to 700 highly shared, low-generation-probability nucleotide sequences were removed to address suspected cross-contamination and a sequencing artifact. A later analysis calculated a clonal expansion index for each public chain from normalized within-repertoire ranks of inferred template counts. In a later analysis, generation probabilities were computed using a VDJ recombination model fitted to out-of-frame rearrangements, and the results were checked against IGoR. In a later analysis, hypergeometric tests were used to score TCR-TCR, TCR-HLA and TCR-CMV co-occurrence, with a repertoire-size bias correction applied to TCR pairs. False discovery rates were estimated in a later analysis by permuting HLA or CMV assignments 20 times. A later analysis grouped co-occurring TCRs with DBSCAN, adding TCRdist sequence similarity when clustering within HLA-allele-positive subsets. Co-occurrence clustering excluded repertoires with fewer than 30,000 or more than 120,000 public chains, plus five with anomalous nucleotide sharing. TCRdb took this table from immuneACCESS and kept in-frame rearrangements with V and J called. Such tables lack part of the clones; where checked against another copy, unresolved V genes explain under half of the gap, and the rest is unexplained. V and J calls and clone size are those listed in that table; D and trimming were worked out from the DNA. The table for this sample lists about 190,000 clones; 70% to 85% of them were counted only once. The ten top clones hold approximately 3.6% of the sample.

Sequencing input: PBMCs. The origin of this receptor is a man in his forties in good health and CMV-seropositive.

The CDR3 region: CASKGTSGGTDTQYF. The DNA is as follows: TGCGCCAGCAAGGGGACTAGCGGGGGCACAGATACGCAGTATTTT. The rearrangement combines TRBV5-1 with TRBJ2-3, and TRBD2 aligns with 13 junction nucleotides. Trimming takes 6 bases off V and 1 base off J; junction bases not matched to a gene: 2. Via the germline V gene, CDR1 is SGHRS and CDR2 YFSETQ. CDR3 length: 15 amino acids, cysteine to phenylalanine. Left in the record is the CDR3 DNA by itself, 45 bases read in frame from the first base.